Listed below are T cell receptor beta chains from one sample, sequenced in a study of cytomegalovirus exposure and HLA in healthy donors. This table comes from immunoSEQ multiplex PCR, and its TCRdb copy is limited to in-frame clones, with some not included. Here the sample spans fewer than 95,000 clones, roughly 94% being singletons. The sequenced sample was PBMCs. These receptors were obtained from a woman between 18 and 29 years old in good health and CMV-seronegative. Each CDR3 is given with its conserved first and last residue. The order of the fields is clone size, D gene, J gene, V gene, CDR3 DNA, CDR3 protein. D genes are given only for firm matches. The size field is filled for only some rows; it gives once, few, many or a size class.

clone_size: -; d_call: -; j_call: TRBJ2-1; v_call: TRBV6-5; cdr3_nt: TGTGCCAGCAGTTACTCCTTGGGGGGAAGGAGTCAGTTCTTC; cdr3_aa: CASSYSLGGRSQFF
clone_size: -; d_call: -; j_call: TRBJ2-7; v_call: TRBV6-1; cdr3_nt: TGTGCCAGCAGTGCCCACAGGGACGAGCAGTACTTC; cdr3_aa: CASSAHRDEQYF
clone_size: -; d_call: TRBD1; j_call: TRBJ2-5; v_call: TRBV2; cdr3_nt: TGTGCCAGCAGTTCGACAGGGGTCCAAGAGACCCAGTACTTC; cdr3_aa: CASSSTGVQETQYF
clone_size: -; d_call: -; j_call: TRBJ2-7; v_call: TRBV5-6; cdr3_nt: TGTGCCAGCAGCTTGCAGGGTCCCTACGAGCAGTACTTC; cdr3_aa: CASSLQGPYEQYF
clone_size: -; d_call: TRBD1; j_call: TRBJ2-1; v_call: TRBV6-5; cdr3_nt: TGTGCCAGCAGACCCGACAGGGATGGCAATGAGCAGTTCTTC; cdr3_aa: CASRPDRDGNEQFF
clone_size: once; d_call: -; j_call: TRBJ2-7; v_call: TRBV7-9; cdr3_nt: TGTGCCAGCAGCTTAGCAACTAGTTACGAGCAGTACTTC; cdr3_aa: CASSLATSYEQYF
clone_size: -; d_call: -; j_call: TRBJ1-2; v_call: TRBV6-1; cdr3_nt: TGTGCCAGCAGGGTTCGCGTCGGGGTTGGCTATGGCTACACCTTC; cdr3_aa: CASRVRVGVGYGYTF
clone_size: -; d_call: -; j_call: TRBJ2-3; v_call: TRBV6-4; cdr3_nt: TGTGCCAGCAGTGACGGAGGTAGCTCAGATACGCAGTATTTT; cdr3_aa: CASSDGGSSDTQYF
clone_size: -; d_call: -; j_call: TRBJ2-1; v_call: TRBV2; cdr3_nt: TGTGCCAGCAGTTCGGGACTTTACAATGAGCAGTTCTTC; cdr3_aa: CASSSGLYNEQFF
clone_size: -; d_call: -; j_call: TRBJ1-5; v_call: TRBV27; cdr3_nt: TGTGCCAGCAGTTTAGTCCCCTTGCAGCCCCAGCATTTT; cdr3_aa: CASSLVPLQPQHF
clone_size: once; d_call: TRBD1; j_call: TRBJ2-5; v_call: TRBV11-2; cdr3_nt: TGTGCCAGCAGTCCGGGCAGGGGGTGGGAGACCCAGTACTTC; cdr3_aa: CASSPGRGWETQYF
clone_size: -; d_call: TRBD1; j_call: TRBJ2-7; v_call: TRBV5-1; cdr3_nt: TGCGCCAGCAGCCAAACCGAGACAGGGCGGGAGCAGTACTTC; cdr3_aa: CASSQTETGREQYF
clone_size: -; d_call: TRBD1; j_call: TRBJ2-2; v_call: TRBV6-5; cdr3_nt: TGTGCCAGCTGGGGGACAGGGGGCTCCGGGGAGCTGTTTTTT; cdr3_aa: CASWGTGGSGELFF
clone_size: -; d_call: -; j_call: TRBJ2-3; v_call: TRBV5-8; cdr3_nt: TGTGCCAGCAGCCTTGGGTCCAGGCAGGGAGATACGCAGTATTTT; cdr3_aa: CASSLGSRQGDTQYF
clone_size: -; d_call: TRBD1; j_call: TRBJ1-5; v_call: TRBV6-5; cdr3_nt: TGTGCCAGCAGTTACATGGGACAGGGGAATCAGCCCCAGCATTTT; cdr3_aa: CASSYMGQGNQPQHF
clone_size: -; d_call: TRBD2; j_call: TRBJ2-4; v_call: TRBV9; cdr3_nt: TGTGCCAGCAGCGTTGGGGCTCGTAGCGGGGAGGAAAACATTCAGTACTTC; cdr3_aa: CASSVGARSGEENIQYF
clone_size: -; d_call: -; j_call: TRBJ2-4; v_call: TRBV5-4; cdr3_nt: TGTGCCAGCAGCCGATACCACGACAGGACCAAAAACATTCAGTACTTC; cdr3_aa: CASSRYHDRTKNIQYF
clone_size: -; d_call: -; j_call: TRBJ1-2; v_call: TRBV5-1; cdr3_nt: TGCGCCAGCAGCTTGGCCTATTCAGGGATGAGTGGCTACACCTTC; cdr3_aa: CASSLAYSGMSGYTF
clone_size: -; d_call: -; j_call: TRBJ1-5; v_call: TRBV28; cdr3_nt: TGTGCCAGCAGTTTGAGGGTTTTTGGCCAGCCCCAGCATTTT; cdr3_aa: CASSLRVFGQPQHF
clone_size: once; d_call: -; j_call: TRBJ1-3; v_call: TRBV9; cdr3_nt: TGTGCCAGCAGCGTAGGCAGAAAATATGGAAACACCATATATTTT; cdr3_aa: CASSVGRKYGNTIYF
clone_size: -; d_call: TRBD1; j_call: TRBJ1-6; v_call: TRBV18; cdr3_nt: TGTGCCAGCTCACCACAGGGGGCCGGATCACCCCTCCACTTT; cdr3_aa: CASSPQGAGSPLHF
clone_size: once; d_call: -; j_call: TRBJ1-5; v_call: TRBV7-9; cdr3_nt: TGTGCCAGCAGCTTGGCGGGCCCGGAGGCCCAGCATTTT; cdr3_aa: CASSLAGPEAQHF
clone_size: -; d_call: -; j_call: TRBJ2-1; v_call: TRBV9; cdr3_nt: TGTGCCAGCAGCGTATCAGGGATTCACTACAATGAGCAGTTCTTC; cdr3_aa: CASSVSGIHYNEQFF
clone_size: -; d_call: -; j_call: TRBJ2-1; v_call: TRBV7-3; cdr3_nt: TGTGCCAGCAGCTTATACGGGGGGCCGGCTGAGCAGTTCTTC; cdr3_aa: CASSLYGGPAEQFF
clone_size: -; d_call: TRBD1; j_call: TRBJ1-1; v_call: TRBV7-2; cdr3_nt: TGTGCCAGCAGCTTAAGTCTTACAGGGGGCAACACTGAAGCTTTCTTT; cdr3_aa: CASSLSLTGGNTEAFF
clone_size: -; d_call: -; j_call: TRBJ1-6; v_call: TRBV6-1; cdr3_nt: TGTGCCACTCAGACAGGACATCAAGGTTCACCCCTCCACTTT; cdr3_aa: CATQTGHQGSPLHF
clone_size: -; d_call: -; j_call: TRBJ1-1; v_call: TRBV2; cdr3_nt: TGTGCCAGCCGGGCTCAGGGGACTGAAGCTTTCTTT; cdr3_aa: CASRAQGTEAFF
clone_size: -; d_call: -; j_call: TRBJ1-3; v_call: TRBV28; cdr3_nt: TGTGCCAGCAGGTTCCAGTCTGGAAACACCATATATTTT; cdr3_aa: CASRFQSGNTIYF
clone_size: -; d_call: TRBD1; j_call: TRBJ1-1; v_call: TRBV19; cdr3_nt: TGTGCCAGTAGTATAGAGGGGACAGGGACACACACTGAAGCTTTCTTT; cdr3_aa: CASSIEGTGTHTEAFF
clone_size: -; d_call: TRBD2; j_call: TRBJ2-3; v_call: TRBV5-1; cdr3_nt: TGCGCCACCGCTAGCGGGGGGGCGTCAGATACGCAGTATTTT; cdr3_aa: CATASGGASDTQYF
clone_size: -; d_call: -; j_call: TRBJ2-7; v_call: TRBV7-8; cdr3_nt: TGTGCCAGCAGCTACCAGAAGGCGGGCTACGAGCAGTACTTC; cdr3_aa: CASSYQKAGYEQYF
clone_size: -; d_call: -; j_call: TRBJ1-2; v_call: TRBV6-5; cdr3_nt: TGTGCCAGCAGTTACACAAACAGGGTTGGCTACACCTTC; cdr3_aa: CASSYTNRVGYTF
clone_size: -; d_call: TRBD2; j_call: TRBJ2-5; v_call: TRBV11-2; cdr3_nt: TGTGCCAGCAGCTCATATAGCGGGGGAGACCAAGAGACCCAGTACTTC; cdr3_aa: CASSSYSGGDQETQYF
clone_size: -; d_call: TRBD2; j_call: TRBJ2-5; v_call: TRBV5-6; cdr3_nt: TGTGCCAGCAGCTCCCCCGTGGGAGGGGAGACCCAGTACTTC; cdr3_aa: CASSSPVGGETQYF
clone_size: -; d_call: TRBD2; j_call: TRBJ2-2; v_call: TRBV28; cdr3_nt: TGTGCCAGCAGTTTAGGTGGCGGGGGGGCCCCCGGGGAGCTGTTTTTT; cdr3_aa: CASSLGGGGAPGELFF
clone_size: -; d_call: TRBD1; j_call: TRBJ2-2; v_call: TRBV2; cdr3_nt: TGTGCCAGCAGGAAGACAGGGGGCAGCGGGGAGCTGTTTTTT; cdr3_aa: CASRKTGGSGELFF
clone_size: -; d_call: -; j_call: TRBJ2-3; v_call: TRBV18; cdr3_nt: TGTGCCAGCTCAACGGGGAAGAGGACTCTCACTAGCACAGATACGCAGTATTTT; cdr3_aa: CASSTGKRTLTSTDTQYF
clone_size: -; d_call: TRBD2; j_call: TRBJ2-1; v_call: TRBV5-1; cdr3_nt: TGCGCCAGCAGCCTAGCGGGAGGGACCTACAATGAGCAGTTCTTC; cdr3_aa: CASSLAGGTYNEQFF
clone_size: -; d_call: TRBD2; j_call: TRBJ2-3; v_call: TRBV28; cdr3_nt: TGTGCCAGCAGTTTATTGCTAGCGGGGGGCCTAGATACGCAGTATTTT; cdr3_aa: CASSLLLAGGLDTQYF